This T cell receptor (beta chain) was obtained from a study of T cell repertoires in cytomegalovirus infection. Study-level results: What dominated the ex vivo response were HLA-C-restricted CMV-specific TCR beta clonotypes. Using cumulative public TCR beta family frequency, the authors identified those who carried CMV together with the relevant HLA.

This clonotype has only a few counts. As yet, its antigen is unknown. CDR3 length equals 14 residues. CDR1 SGHKS and CDR2 YYEKEE come from the germline V gene (reference sequence). V trimming: 4 bases; J trimming: 9 bases; junction bases outside the gene matches: 5. TCRdb independently ran MiXCR on the reads; one entry per CDR3 protein. The data hold tens of thousands of distinct CDR3 sequences, with around a fifth observed a single time. This TCR came from a human donor in good health (CMV status not recorded). Some clones in this sample may be carry-over from other donors' samples. Sample: CD8+ T cells from cultured PBMCs, taken from culture after CMV antigen stimulation. The chain joins TRBV5-5 to TRBJ1-6, with 9 bases fitting TRBD1. CDR3 region: CASSAGQGSSPLHF. The CDR3 coding sequence is TGTGCCAGCAGCGCGGGACAGGGAAGTTCACCCCTCCACTTT. The full variable domain, with the rest looked up from reference TRBV5-5 and TRBJ1-6, is DAGVTQSPTHLIKTRGQQVTLRCSPISGHKSVSWYQQVLGQGPQFIFQYYEKEERGRGNFPDRFSARQFPNYSSELNVNALLLGDSALYLCASSAGQGSSPLHFGNGTRLTVT.